One TCR beta chain is described in this entry. Its antigen is unidentified. Assay: immunoSEQ multiplex PCR; the TCRdb copy retains only in-frame clones and omits some. This sample carries some 130,000 clones, 81% of them seen once, and the ten largest clones take approximately 2%. The sample originates from a study of radiation and T cells in renal cell carcinoma. About the study: Nephrectomy followed 15 Gy stereotactic body radiation by 4 weeks. Whole-study findings and limits: Top tumor clonotypes rose in blood 2 weeks post-radiation, then contracted.

The CDR3 runs to 15 residues. V lost 3 bases, J lost 5 bases, and 9 bases stayed unmatched. Germline-derived CDR1 and CDR2 are SGHRS and YFSETQ. Documented time point: blood 2 weeks post-SBRT. Treatment of the sample: 15 Gy SBRT to primary tumor, nephrectomy 4 weeks later. The chain uses TRBV5-1 and TRBJ1-1, with 8 bases that match TRBD1. Sequences were derived from blood, sampled from a patient whose treatment included radiotherapy and nephrectomy. This TCR derives from an older woman with renal cell carcinoma. The DNA of the CDR3 is TGCGCCAGCAGCTCGCAGGGGGCCGAGGGGACTGAAGCTTTCTTT. As protein: CASSSQGAEGTEAFF.